Shown below are 32 T cell receptor beta chains from a single sample sequenced in a study of blood T cells in healthy people across ages (dated by TCRdb to 2013 to 2016). The library relied on 5' RACE. The instrument was an Illumina HiSeq 2500. A second roughly 6 to 11 cycle PCR used a sample-barcoded 5' primer and a J-beta primer mix. TCRdb reran the public reads through fastp at Q25 and MiXCR, keeping productive beta chains. Rows with one shared CDR3 protein collapse into an entry with the most common genes and DNA. The sample has 450,000 to 700,000 distinct CDR3 sequences on record, roughly a quarter of them singletons. About a fifth of the sample rests with the top ten. The sample was blood. Receptors originate from a woman aged 70-85 years in good health.

The chain couples TRBV7-2 to TRBJ1-2, with 7 positions matching TRBD1. There are 14 residues in the CDR3. CDR1 is SGHTA and CDR2 is FQGNSA in the germline V gene. Losses at the gene ends were 3 bases for V and 2 bases for J; bases not matched to a gene: 3. DNA for the CDR3: TGTGCCAGCAGCTTGGACAGGTCGAACTATGGCTACACCTTC. This encodes CASSLDRSNYGYTF.

This clonotype is a singleton in its sample. The rearrangement joins TRBV15 to TRBJ1-2, with TRBD1 identical over 7 bases. After removal of 5 bases from V and 4 bases from J, the junction contained 7 bases not matched to a gene. The germline V gene encodes CDR1 LNHNV and CDR2 YYDKDF (reference sequence). This CDR3 contains 14 residues. CDR3 sequence: CATSGDRASYGYTF. CDR3 DNA: TGTGCCACCAGCGGGGACAGAGCTTCCTATGGCTACACCTTC.

Notes on this clonotype: A read error may produce the germline difference seen at one junction end. The chain carries TRBV7-9 and TRBJ1-1; unclear D gene. The CDR3 has 14 amino acids. Germline assignment: CDR1 SEHNR and CDR2 FQNEAQ (reference sequence). DNA of the CDR3: TGTGCCGGCAGCCAGGATACGGGCCGGCGAGAAGCTTTCTTT. It encodes CAGSQDTGRREAFF.

The chain combines TRBV11-2 with TRBJ2-5; 7 bases align to TRBD1. CDR1 is SGHAT and CDR2 is FQNNGV in the germline V gene. Trimming at V came to 5 bases and at J to 5 bases, leaving 14 bases not matched to a gene. This CDR3 has 16 residues. CDR3: CASSAPQLPRGETQYF. The CDR3 DNA reads as TGTGCCAGCAGCGCCCCACAATTACCCAGGGGGGAGACCCAGTACTTC.

Of note for this clonotype: At one end, the junction sequence differs from germline, possibly due to a read error. The chain has TRBV4-3 and TRBJ2-1; 8 nucleotides match TRBD1. The tail of the sequence fits TRBJ2-7 better, so the J call may be wrong. The germline CDR1 and CDR2 sequences are LGHNA and YSLEER. This CDR3 comprises 14 residues. CDR3 protein: CASRQGQGNYEQYF. In nucleotides, the CDR3 is TGCGCCAGCCGCCAAGGACAGGGAAACTACGAGCAGTACTTC.

The rearrangement joins TRBV12-3 or TRBV12-4 to TRBJ1-2; a weak D match, TRBD1 (6 bases). The CDR3 loop spans 17 amino acids. Trimming removed 7 bases at V and 10 bases at J, with 31 bases between. In DNA form, the CDR3 reads TGTGCCAGCAATTCATCGTATCAGGGGTTGGGATCACTCCTCTACACCTTC. This codes for CASNSSYQGLGSLLYTF.

V gene TRBV20-1 combines with J gene TRBJ1-2; 10 bases are a match to TRBD1. The germline V gene encodes CDR1 DFQATT and CDR2 SNEGSKA (reference sequence). After removal of 0 bases from V and 5 bases from J, the junction contained 6 bases not matched to a gene. This CDR3 comprises 15 residues. CDR3 DNA: TGCAGTGCTAGAGAAGGACAGGGGGGGGTGTATGGCTACACCTTC. Its protein is CSAREGQGGVYGYTF.

The chain uses TRBV7-8 and TRBJ2-5; D is uncertain. The J call could be wrong; TRBJ2-7 is a better fit for the DNA end. CDR1 SGHVS and CDR2 FQNEAQ come from the germline V gene. This CDR3 has 11 residues. The CDR3 here is CASSPSDEQYF. CDR3 sequence (DNA): TGTGCCAGCAGCCCGTCTGACGAGCAGTACTTC.

As concerns this clonotype: At one boundary the junction diverges from the germline segment, which might be a read error. The chain couples TRBV7-9 to TRBJ1-5, with no clear D. The CDR3 runs 13 residues. CDR1 SEHNR and CDR2 FQNEAQ come from the germline V gene (reference sequence). CDR3 bases: TGTGCCGGCAGCAGTCAGGAGAATCAGCCCCAGCATTTT. Translation gives CAGSSQENQPQHF.

This clonotype turned up a few times. This chain joins TRBV14 and TRBJ1-2; D may be TRBD1 (5 bases). V shed 2 bases and J shed 13 bases, with 14 bases lying between them. Germline V gene data show CDR1 as SGHDN and CDR2 as FVKESK. This CDR3 has 12 residues. The CDR3 nucleotides are TGTGCCAGCAGCCAATCCCAGGGTAGATGCACCTTC. Translated, it gives CASSQSQGRCTF. Filled out from reference TRBV14 and TRBJ1-2, the complete variable domain reads EAGVTQFPSHSVIEKGQTVTLRCDPISGHDNLYWYRRVMGKEIKFLLHFVKESKQDESGMPNNRFLAERTGGTYSTLKVQPAELEDSGVYFCASSQSQGRCTFGSGTRLTVV.

The CDR3 here is CASSIRGELSQETQYF. Here the CDR3 DNA reads TGTGCCAGTAGTATAAGGGGAGAGCTATCTCAAGAGACCCAGTACTTC. The rearrangement joins TRBV19 to TRBJ2-5; D is possibly TRBD1 or TRBD2 (5 bases each). The germline gives CDR1 LNHDA, CDR2 SQIVND (reference sequence). V gave up 2 bases and J gave up 2 bases, with 15 bases separating them. This CDR3 comprises 16 residues.

This clonotype was seen only a few times. The conserved closing phenylalanine or tryptophan is absent in this CDR3, likely reflecting a read error. This chain joins TRBV6-5 and TRBJ2-7; D remains ambiguous. CDR1 and CDR2 from the germline V gene are MNHEY and SVGAGI. The V and J ends lost 0 bases and 0 bases respectively, with 9 bases between them. This CDR3 is 15 amino acids long. The CDR3 DNA sequence: TGTGCCAGCAGTTACTCGATTACGAGCTCCTACGAGCAGTACCTC. Its protein product is CASSYSITSSYEQYL.

The V gene is TRBV5-1, the J gene TRBJ2-5; D gene ambiguous. The DNA end favors TRBJ2-1, so the J call may be wrong. The CDR3 covers 14 residues. Germline lookup yields CDR1 SGHRS and CDR2 YFSETQ. The CDR3 loop reads CASSPGELPNEQFF. DNA for the CDR3: TGCGCCAGCAGCCCGGGCGAGCTTCCCAATGAGCAGTTCTTC.

This clonotype came up a few times. The V gene is TRBV18, the J gene TRBJ2-5; D remains ambiguous. The V and J ends lost 6 bases and 5 bases respectively, with 19 bases between them. Germline CDR1 reads KGHSH; CDR2 reads LQKENI. The CDR3 totals 15 residues. The CDR3 DNA follows: TGTGCCAGCTCTCGGACCTCCGAGGCCGGGGAGACCCAGTACTTC. Translated, it gives CASSRTSEAGETQYF. Filled out from reference TRBV18 and TRBJ2-5, the complete variable domain reads NAGVMQNPRHLVRRRGQEARLRCSPMKGHSHVYWYRQLPEEGLKFMVYLQKENIIDESGMPKERFSAEFPKEGPSILRIQQVVRGDSAAYFCASSRTSEAGETQYFGPGTRLLVL.

The sample holds many counts of this clonotype. The chain links TRBV20-1 to TRBJ2-4; the D gene could be TRBD1 or TRBD2 (5 bases each). The CDR3 is 16 amino acids. Germline values: CDR1 DFQATT, CDR2 SNEGSKA (reference sequence). The V and J ends lost 0 bases and 1 base respectively, with 13 bases between them. The CDR3 here is CSARDPRGLAKNIQYF. In DNA, the CDR3 is TGCAGTGCTAGAGATCCCCGGGGCCTGGCCAAAAACATTCAGTACTTC.

The rearrangement uses TRBV18 and TRBJ2-7; D unclear. Deletions cut 3 bases from V and 2 bases from J, with 11 bases between. Germline V gene data show CDR1 as KGHSH and CDR2 as LQKENI. The CDR3 length is 14 residues. CDR3 DNA: TGTGCCAGCTCACCGAAAGGTCCCCCCTACGAGCAGTACTTC. This codes for CASSPKGPPYEQYF. Complete variable domain (other parts from reference TRBV18 and TRBJ2-7): NAGVMQNPRHLVRRRGQEARLRCSPMKGHSHVYWYRQLPEEGLKFMVYLQKENIIDESGMPKERFSAEFPKEGPSILRIQQVVRGDSAAYFCASSPKGPPYEQYFGPGTRLTVT.

V is TRBV20-1 and J is TRBJ2-5; D unclear. Germline V CDR1 and CDR2: DFQATT, SNEGSKA (reference sequence). CDR3 length: 14 residues. Trimming removed 6 bases at V and 6 bases at J, with 20 bases between. The DNA of the CDR3 is TGCAGTGCATTACTCTCCCTGTCAAGGAAGACCCAGTACTTC. It specifies CSALLSLSRKTQYF.

This clonotype showed up many times. This chain connects TRBV6-2 or TRBV6-3 to TRBJ2-4; D possibly uses TRBD1 or TRBD2 (5 bases each). The CDR3 is made up of 13 amino acids. Germline V gene sequence: CDR1 MNHEY, CDR2 SVGEGT. Trimming took 10 bases from V and 1 from J, leaving 11 bases between them. The CDR3 DNA sequence: TGTGCCACTAAAGGGACGGCCAAAAACATTCAGTACTTC. This codes for CATKGTAKNIQYF.

This chain uses TRBV4-2 with TRBJ2-5; a weak D match, TRBD2 (6 bases). The end of the DNA fits TRBJ2-1 better, so the J call may be wrong. CDR3 length equals 16 residues. Germline V lookup: CDR1 LGHNA, CDR2 YNFKEQ. This CDR3 is CASSQEIGGASYEQFF. The CDR3 DNA sequence: TGTGCCAGCAGCCAAGAGATCGGCGGGGCCTCCTACGAGCAGTTCTTC.

This chain joins TRBV6-1 and TRBJ2-4; D is unresolved. Germline assignment: CDR1 MNHNS and CDR2 SASEGT. V shed 2 bases and J shed 0 bases, with 14 bases lying between them. The CDR3 runs 17 residues. The DNA for the CDR3 is TGTGCCAGCAGTGAACCCGTCAGGTCGAGAGCCAAAAACATTCAGTACTTC. It translates to CASSEPVRSRAKNIQYF.

This clonotype was seen a few times. The J gene is TRBJ1-5, the V gene TRBV25-1; D uncertain. CDR1 is MGHDK, CDR2 SYGVNS, per germline. V was pared by 5 bases and J by 2 bases, with 16 bases between. The CDR3 consists of 16 residues. CDR3 in amino acids: CASSNPGVVGNQPQHF. CDR3 nucleotide sequence: TGTGCCAGCAGTAACCCGGGTGTTGTTGGCAATCAGCCCCAGCATTTT.

There are a few counts of this clonotype. Here the CDR3 DNA reads TGTGCCAGCAGAGTCCTGCTGGGGACCCAGTACTTC. Translating it yields CASRVLLGTQYF. The chain links TRBV12-3 or TRBV12-4 to TRBJ2-5; D remains unclear. Trimming left V 6 bases short and J 7 bases short, with 12 bases between. The CDR3 consists of 12 residues.

The table lists this clonotype with a few counts. The chain joins TRBV12-5 to TRBJ2-5; the D gene is possibly TRBD1 (5 bases). Germline CDR1 and CDR2: LGHNT and FRNRAP. V dropped 5 bases and J dropped 0 bases, with 16 bases sitting between them. The CDR3 is made up of 16 amino acids. In nucleotides, the CDR3 is TGTGCTAGTGGTCTGCTTGGGGCGCCGTACCAAGAGACCCAGTACTTC. Its translation is CASGLLGAPYQETQYF. Full variable domain (outside the CDR3, taken from reference TRBV12-5 and TRBJ2-5): DARVTQTPRHKVTEMGQEVTMRCQPILGHNTVFWYRQTMMQGLELLAYFRNRAPLDDSGMPKDRFSAEMPDATLATLKIQPSEPRDSAVYFCASGLLGAPYQETQYFGPGTRLLVL.

This clonotype was picked up a small number of times. The chain joins TRBV12-3 or TRBV12-4 to TRBJ1-4, with a tentative D call TRBD1 (5 bases). The CDR3 has 15 residues. The V end lost 5 bases, the J end lost 0 bases, and 10 bases lay between the germline ends. DNA of the CDR3: TGTGCCAGCAGTGGACAACTTGCAACTAATGAAAAACTGTTTTTT. Translating gives CASSGQLATNEKLFF.

The rearrangement joins TRBV7-2 to TRBJ1-1; TRBD1 aligns across 10 bases. CDR3 length: 15 residues. Germline CDR1 is SGHTA and CDR2 is FQGNSA. V trimming: 3 bases; J trimming: 4 bases; junction bases outside the gene matches: 5. CDR3 DNA sequence: TGTGCCAGCAGCTTGTTGGACAGGGGGGCCACTGAAGCTTTCTTT. Its translation is CASSLLDRGATEAFF.

The gene calls are TRBV9 and TRBJ1-4, with a tentative D call TRBD1 (5 bases). This CDR3 is 14 amino acids long. Trimming stripped 4 bases from V and 7 bases from J, with 14 bases between. Germline V gene sequence: CDR1 SGDLS, CDR2 YYNGEE. Here the CDR3 reads CASSLEGIGEKLFF. DNA for the CDR3: TGTGCCAGCAGCCTCGAGGGGATTGGTGAAAAACTGTTTTTT.

The chain joins TRBV5-1 to TRBJ2-5; no clear D. This CDR3 is built from 16 residues. Germline V gene data show CDR1 as SGHRS and CDR2 as YFSETQ. The germline V and J ends were trimmed by 0 bases and 0 bases, with 12 bases remaining between them. The CDR3 region is CASSLDVGGYQETQYF. The CDR3 DNA sequence: TGCGCCAGCAGCTTGGATGTGGGCGGATACCAAGAGACCCAGTACTTC.

This clonotype was seen only a few times. The junction and the germline gene differ at one end; a read error may be behind it. This CDR3 reads CSGARAANEKLFF. The CDR3 DNA is TGCAGCGGTGCGCGGGCTGCTAATGAAAAACTATTTTTT. The chain uses TRBV29-1 and TRBJ1-4; D remains unclear. Germline values: CDR1 SQVTM, CDR2 ANQGSEA. The CDR3 consists of 13 residues.

The J gene is TRBJ1-6, the V gene TRBV4-3; 7 bases match TRBD1. Germline V gives CDR1 LGHNA, CDR2 YSLEER. The CDR3 covers 14 residues. J was trimmed by 8 bases and V by 2 bases; bases with no gene match: 3. The CDR3 here is CASSQTGADSPLHF. The CDR3 DNA follows: TGCGCCAGCAGCCAAACAGGGGCTGATTCACCCCTCCACTTT.

V usage is TRBV11-2 and J usage is TRBJ2-3; a weak D match, TRBD2 (6 bases). The CDR3 totals 21 residues. V lost 3 bases and J 4 bases, leaving 32 bases between the germline ends. The germline V gene has CDR1 SGHAT and CDR2 FQNNGV. The CDR3 DNA sequence: TGTGCCAGCAGCTTCACCCGGTTGCGGGGTAACGTCCTGGAAAATGCAGATACGCAGTATTTT. Its translation is CASSFTRLRGNVLENADTQYF.

The rearrangement uses TRBV20-1 and TRBJ2-5, with D possibly matching TRBD2 (7 bases). Trimming pared 5 bases from V and 4 bases from J, leaving 17 bases between. This CDR3 comprises 14 residues. In germline, CDR1 is DFQATT, CDR2 SNEGSKA (reference sequence). CDR3 region: CSAQRGASLETQYF. CDR3 bases: TGCAGTGCTCAACGGGGGGCCTCGTTAGAGACCCAGTACTTC.

The chain recombines TRBV20-1 with TRBJ2-5, with 9 bases matching TRBD2. After removal of 5 bases from V and 5 bases from J, the junction contained 9 bases not matched to a gene. Per the germline V gene, CDR1 is DFQATT and CDR2 is SNEGSKA (reference sequence). The CDR3 consists of 14 residues. The CDR3 nucleotides read TGCAGTGCTCTTAGCGGGGGAGGCGGGGAGACCCAGTACTTC. Its translation is CSALSGGGGETQYF.